This T cell receptor (beta chain) was identified during a study of cytomegalovirus exposure and HLA in healthy donors. The overall study: Prior work identified under 130 million unique TCR beta sequences in around 170 million T cells. Study-level results: Association of fewer than 20,000 TCR beta sequences with HLA alleles was found at 0.05 false discovery rate in a later analysis.

Of note for this clone: The antigen is not known.

PCR employed 60 Vbeta and 13 Jbeta primers. Clones were read by immunoSEQ multiplex PCR, and TCRdb kept only the in-frame ones, dropping some. The data hold roughly 180,000 clones, with about 77% observed a single time. The material sequenced was PBMCs. The receptor's source is a woman aged 25 to 39 in good health and CMV-seropositive.

The CDR3 DNA reads as TGTGCCAGCAGCGGGGGGGACCAGCCCCAGCATTTT. Its translation: CASSGGDQPQHF. The chain carries TRBV7-9 and TRBJ1-5; weak D call: TRBD1 (5 bases). Germline V gives CDR1 SEHNR, CDR2 FQNEAQ (reference sequence). This CDR3 is 12 amino acids long. The V end was cut by 5 bases, the J end by 7 bases, with 9 bases between.